Following are 25 T cell receptor beta chains from one sample sequenced in a study of cytomegalovirus exposure and HLA in healthy donors. Primers included in the PCR were 60 Vbeta and 13 Jbeta primers. Assay used: immunoSEQ multiplex PCR; TCRdb lists only in-frame clones, some missing. The profile shows 150,000 to 200,000 clones, roughly 82% of them singletons. The material sequenced was PBMCs. The receptors shown here come from a woman aged 25 to 39 in good health and CMV-seronegative.

The sample holds one count of this clone. The chain uses TRBV7-9 and TRBJ1-1, with 8 bases matching TRBD1. J was trimmed by 6 bases and V by 2 bases; bases with no gene match: 11. Germline V lookup: CDR1 SEHNR, CDR2 FQNEAQ (reference sequence). The CDR3 length is 16 residues. CDR3 amino acids: CASSLPRGLLKAEAFF. CDR3 in DNA: TGTGCCAGCAGCTTACCCAGGGGGCTGTTGAAGGCTGAAGCTTTCTTT.

A few counts support this clone. The rearrangement links TRBV29-1 to TRBJ1-2; a weak D match, TRBD1 (5 bases). V was cut by 0 bases and J by 4 bases, with 12 bases left in between. The CDR3 sequence is 14 residues long. Germline V CDR1 and CDR2: SQVTM, ANQGSEA. CDR3 sequence: CSVEDPRGTYGYTF. The CDR3 nucleotides read TGCAGCGTTGAAGACCCACGGGGGACCTATGGCTACACCTTC.

V is TRBV6-1 and J is TRBJ2-5; D may be TRBD1 (6 bases). The germline V and J ends were trimmed by 1 base and 5 bases, with 11 bases remaining between them. Germline V gives CDR1 MNHNS, CDR2 SASEGT. The CDR3 consists of 14 residues. This chain's CDR3 is CASSEGGTRETQYF. CDR3 nucleotide sequence: TGTGCCAGCAGTGAAGGGGGGACAAGGGAGACCCAGTACTTC.

This chain uses TRBV27 with TRBJ2-1; D remains unclear. The V end was cut by 2 bases, the J end by 2 bases, with 10 bases between. This CDR3 is built from 15 residues. In germline, CDR1 is MNHEY, CDR2 SMNVEV (reference sequence). This CDR3 reads CASSLKAAAYNEQFF. The CDR3 DNA is TGTGCCAGCAGTTTAAAGGCGGCCGCCTACAATGAGCAGTTCTTC.

The chain has TRBV28 and TRBJ2-7; a weak D match, TRBD1 (6 bases). Looked up from germline, CDR1 is MDHEN and CDR2 is SYDVKM. The V gene lost 5 bases and the J gene lost 6 bases, with 14 bases spanning the gap. The CDR3 is 13 residues long. CDR3 nucleotide sequence: TGTGCCAGCAGTCCCCATCCCAGGGGCGAGCAGTACTTC. Residues: CASSPHPRGEQYF.

The chain couples TRBV18 to TRBJ2-7, with 7 bases matching TRBD2. Losses at the gene ends were 2 bases for V and 2 bases for J; bases not matched to a gene: 6. CDR3 length equals 15 residues. Germline lookup yields CDR1 KGHSH and CDR2 LQKENI. CDR3 nucleotide sequence: TGTGCCAGCTCACCATCAGCGGGAATAACCTACGAGCAGTACTTC. It codes for CASSPSAGITYEQYF.

This chain joins TRBV27 and TRBJ1-4; D may be TRBD1 (5 bases). The CDR3 has 16 amino acids. Germline V lookup: CDR1 MNHEY, CDR2 SMNVEV (reference sequence). The V gene lost 6 bases and the J gene lost 4 bases, with 18 bases spanning the gap. CDR3: CASSLHWTRGNEKLFF. The CDR3 DNA reads TGTGCCAGCAGCCTCCACTGGACAAGGGGTAATGAAAAACTGTTTTTT.

This clone was observed a handful of times. J is TRBJ1-5 and V is TRBV7-9; a weak D match, TRBD1 (6 bases). Looked up from germline, CDR1 is SEHNR and CDR2 is FQNEAQ (reference sequence). The CDR3 consists of 14 residues. V lost 5 bases and J lost 5, with 13 bases in between. This CDR3 is CASSIGGEDQPQHF. Here the CDR3 DNA reads TGTGCCAGCAGCATAGGGGGAGAGGATCAGCCCCAGCATTTT.

The genes are TRBV18 and TRBJ2-2; D is unclear. Germline CDR1 reads KGHSH; CDR2 reads LQKENI. This CDR3 contains 15 residues. V lost 1 base, J lost 1 base, and 7 bases lay in between. The CDR3 here is CASSPRAENTGELFF. The CDR3 DNA is TGTGCCAGCTCACCACGGGCAGAGAACACCGGGGAGCTGTTTTTT.

The CDR3 sequence is CASSFNPGNTEAFF. The CDR3 coding sequence is TGTGCCAGCAGCTTCAATCCAGGGAACACTGAAGCTTTCTTT. The chain is built from TRBV7-6 and TRBJ1-1, with D unclear. The germline gives CDR1 SGHVS, CDR2 FNYEAQ. This CDR3 is built from 14 residues. V was cut by 3 bases and J by 1 base, with 9 bases left in between.

The gene calls are TRBV29-1 and TRBJ2-2; possibly TRBD2 for D (6 bases). Germline lookup yields CDR1 SQVTM and CDR2 ANQGSEA. V shed 5 bases and J shed 1 base, with 8 bases lying between them. CDR3 length: 13 amino acids. The CDR3 reads CSVTEGNTGELFF. The CDR3, as DNA: TGCAGCGTTACGGAGGGGAACACCGGGGAGCTGTTTTTT.

This chain links TRBV7-6 with TRBJ2-1, with D possibly TRBD2 on 5 matching bases. The CDR3 sequence is 14 residues long. Trimming took off 2 bases at V and 10 bases at J, with 15 bases between the two ends. The germline CDR1 and CDR2 sequences are SGHVS and FNYEAQ. In nucleotides, the CDR3 is TGTGCCAGCAGCTTATCCAGATGGTCGGGGGAGCAGTTCTTC. This gives the protein CASSLSRWSGEQFF.

V usage is TRBV5-6 and J usage is TRBJ2-1; the match to TRBD2 covers 7 bases. The germline CDR1 and CDR2 sequences are SGHDT and YYEEEE. The junction had 7 bases not matched to a gene; V was cut back by 1 base and J by 0 bases. The CDR3 runs 17 residues. CDR3 bases: TGTGCCAGCAGCTTGACAGCGGGACGTCCCTCCTACAATGAGCAGTTCTTC. Translated, it gives CASSLTAGRPSYNEQFF.

The count of this clone is one. This sequence joins TRBV9 and TRBJ2-7; 8 bases fit TRBD1. CDR3 length equals 15 residues. CDR1 is SGDLS and CDR2 is YYNGEE in the germline V gene. The J segment lost 4 bases and the V segment lost 0 bases, leaving 6 bases of the junction unmatched. CDR3 DNA: TGTGCCAGCAGCGTAGAGGCAGGGGGCTCGTACGAGCAGTACTTC. It specifies CASSVEAGGSYEQYF. Together with reference TRBV9 and TRBJ2-7, the CDR3 gives the full variable domain: DSGVTQTPKHLITATGQRVTLRCSPRSGDLSVYWYQQSLDQGLQFLIQYYNGEERAKGNILERFSAQQFPDLHSELNLSSLELGDSALYFCASSVEAGGSYEQYFGPGTRLTVT.

The rearrangement uses TRBV6-5 and TRBJ2-3; 11 bases agree with TRBD1. Trimming cost V 6 bases and J 7 bases; bases outside gene matches: 6. Germline lookup yields CDR1 MNHEY and CDR2 SVGAGI. This CDR3 has 14 residues. This CDR3 reads CASRPGQGGNTQYF. The CDR3, as DNA: TGTGCCAGCAGGCCGGGACAGGGGGGAAATACGCAGTATTTT.

There are a few counts of this clone. The chain's CDR3 is CASSSVTGAGGYTF. The CDR3, as DNA: TGTGCCAGCAGCTCCGTGACAGGGGCAGGAGGCTACACCTTC. V usage is TRBV7-9 and J usage is TRBJ1-2, with 8 bases aligning to TRBD1. Germline values: CDR1 SEHNR, CDR2 FQNEAQ (reference sequence). The V gene end was trimmed by 4 bases and the J gene end by 8 bases; junction bases not matched to a gene: 9. CDR3 length equals 14 residues.

This clone was detected only a few times. V is TRBV5-6 and J is TRBJ2-5, with TRBD2 as a possible D gene (6 bases). The CDR3 has 18 residues. Trimming pared 0 bases from V and 2 bases from J, leaving 20 bases between. The germline V gene has CDR1 SGHDT and CDR2 YYEEEE. CDR3 protein: CASSLGGGRTSMQETQYF. As DNA, the CDR3 is TGTGCCAGCAGCTTGGGGGGAGGACGGACGTCCATGCAAGAGACCCAGTACTTC.

CDR3 loop: CASSSWTGGLAEAFF. As DNA, the CDR3 is TGTGCCAGTAGTTCATGGACAGGGGGCTTGGCTGAAGCTTTCTTT. The V call is TRBV19, the J call TRBJ1-1, with 11 nucleotides matching TRBD1. Per the germline V gene, CDR1 is LNHDA and CDR2 is SQIVND (reference sequence). V gave up 5 bases and J gave up 6 bases; unmatched junction bases: 8. This CDR3 comprises 15 residues.

The genes are TRBV10-2 and TRBJ1-2; 7 bases are shared with TRBD1. The trim removed 6 bases at V and 3 bases at J, leaving 1 base unmatched. The CDR3 contains 12 residues. In germline, CDR1 is WSHSY, CDR2 SAAADI. CDR3 nucleotides: TGCGCCAGCAGGGGGACAGACTATGGCTACACCTTC. Its protein is CASRGTDYGYTF.

In this sample, this clone turned up once. The chain combines TRBV28 with TRBJ2-7, with TRBD1 identical over 10 bases. After removal of 5 bases from V and 2 bases from J, the junction contained 3 bases not matched to a gene. Per the germline V gene, CDR1 is MDHEN and CDR2 is SYDVKM. The CDR3 is 14 residues long. The CDR3 spells CASSTGTGAYEQYF. Here the CDR3 DNA reads TGTGCCAGCAGTACCGGGACAGGGGCCTACGAGCAGTACTTC.

This clone came up once. V and J are TRBV4-1 and TRBJ2-3; D is possibly TRBD2 (5 bases). The CDR3 consists of 14 residues. Trimming removed 3 bases from V and 8 bases from J, with 15 bases in between. Germline V lookup: CDR1 MGHRA, CDR2 YSYEKL. CDR3 region: CASSHAIPGVTQYF. CDR3 bases: TGCGCCAGCAGCCATGCGATTCCCGGGGTTACGCAGTATTTT.

In this sample, this clone turned up a few times. The chain recombines TRBV7-8 with TRBJ2-7; 9 positions agree with TRBD2. The CDR3 is 19 residues long. The junction had 17 bases not matched to a gene; V was cut back by 1 base and J by 4 bases. Looked up from germline, CDR1 is SGHVS and CDR2 is FQNEAQ. The CDR3 DNA reads as TGTGCCAGCAGCTTAGTAGCGGGAGTGGGTCAGACCCAACCATACGAGCAGTACTTC. Protein: CASSLVAGVGQTQPYEQYF.

The chain couples TRBV5-1 to TRBJ1-1; D is undetermined. Germline CDR1 and CDR2: SGHRS and YFSETQ. The CDR3 covers 14 residues. V shed 2 bases and J shed 5 bases, with 13 bases lying between them. The chain's CDR3 is CASSFEAAGTEAFF. The CDR3 coding sequence is TGCGCCAGCAGCTTTGAGGCCGCGGGGACTGAAGCTTTCTTT.

J is TRBJ2-1 and V is TRBV29-1; D is unresolved. CDR1 SQVTM and CDR2 ANQGSEA come from the germline V gene. Trimming took 4 bases from V and 3 from J, leaving 7 bases between them. CDR3 length: 12 residues. Here the CDR3 reads CSVGSSYNEQFF. CDR3 sequence (DNA): TGCAGCGTTGGGTCTAGCTACAATGAGCAGTTCTTC.

The chain has TRBV2 and TRBJ2-6; D gene ambiguous. Germline CDR1 and CDR2: SNHLY and FYNNEI. V was trimmed by 2 bases and J by 0 bases, leaving 2 bases between them. The CDR3 is 14 residues long. For the CDR3, the DNA is TGTGCCAGCAGTGAACTCTCTGGGGCCAACGTCCTGACTTTC. As protein: CASSELSGANVLTF.